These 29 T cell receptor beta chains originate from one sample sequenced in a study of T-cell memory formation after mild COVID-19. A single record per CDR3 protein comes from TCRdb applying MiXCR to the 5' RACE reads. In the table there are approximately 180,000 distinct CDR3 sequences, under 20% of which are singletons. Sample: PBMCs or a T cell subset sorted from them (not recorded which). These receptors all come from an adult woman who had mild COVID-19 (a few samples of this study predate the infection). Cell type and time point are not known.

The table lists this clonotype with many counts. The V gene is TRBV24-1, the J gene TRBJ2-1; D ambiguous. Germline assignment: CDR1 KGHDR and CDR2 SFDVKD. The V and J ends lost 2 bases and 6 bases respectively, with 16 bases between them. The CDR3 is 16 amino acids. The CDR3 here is CATSDSSASLGNEQFF. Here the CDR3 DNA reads TGTGCCACCAGTGATTCGTCCGCGAGCTTGGGCAATGAGCAGTTCTTC.

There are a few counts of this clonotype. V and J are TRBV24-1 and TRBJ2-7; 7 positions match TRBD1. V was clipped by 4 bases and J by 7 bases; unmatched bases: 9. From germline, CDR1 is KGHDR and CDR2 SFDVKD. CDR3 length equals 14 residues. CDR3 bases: TGTGCCACCAGTGACCCTTGGACAGGCCGGGAGCAGTACTTC. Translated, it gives CATSDPWTGREQYF.

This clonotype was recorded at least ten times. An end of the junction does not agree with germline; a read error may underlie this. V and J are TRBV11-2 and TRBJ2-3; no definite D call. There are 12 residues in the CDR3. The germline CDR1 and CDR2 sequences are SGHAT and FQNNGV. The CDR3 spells CACSSSTDTQYF. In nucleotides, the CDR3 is TGTGCCTGCAGTTCTAGCACAGATACGCAGTATTTT.

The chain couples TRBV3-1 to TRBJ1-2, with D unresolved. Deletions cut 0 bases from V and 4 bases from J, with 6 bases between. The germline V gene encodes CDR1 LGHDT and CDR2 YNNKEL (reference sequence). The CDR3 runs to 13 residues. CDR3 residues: CASSQEGSYGYTF. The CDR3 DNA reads TGTGCCAGCAGCCAAGAAGGCTCCTATGGCTACACCTTC.

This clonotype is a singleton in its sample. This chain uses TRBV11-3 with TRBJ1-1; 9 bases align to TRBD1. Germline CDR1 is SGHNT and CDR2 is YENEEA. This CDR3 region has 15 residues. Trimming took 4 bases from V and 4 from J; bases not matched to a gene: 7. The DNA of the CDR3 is TGTGCCAGCAGCTGGGGAGGGACAGGGATCACTGAAGCTTTCTTT. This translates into CASSWGGTGITEAFF. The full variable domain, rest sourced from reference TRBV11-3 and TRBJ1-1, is EAGVVQSPRYKIIEKKQPVAFWCNPISGHNTLYWYLQNLGQGPELLIRYENEEAVDDSQLPKDRFSAERLKGVDSTLKIQPAELGDSAVYLCASSWGGTGITEAFFGQGTRLTVV.

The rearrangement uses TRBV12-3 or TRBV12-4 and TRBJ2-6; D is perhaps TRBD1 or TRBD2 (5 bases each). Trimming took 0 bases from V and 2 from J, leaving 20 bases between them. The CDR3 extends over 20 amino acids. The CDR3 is CASSLARGRYQGTGANVLTF. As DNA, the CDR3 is TGTGCCAGCAGTTTAGCCCGCGGGCGATATCAGGGAACTGGGGCCAACGTCCTGACTTTC.

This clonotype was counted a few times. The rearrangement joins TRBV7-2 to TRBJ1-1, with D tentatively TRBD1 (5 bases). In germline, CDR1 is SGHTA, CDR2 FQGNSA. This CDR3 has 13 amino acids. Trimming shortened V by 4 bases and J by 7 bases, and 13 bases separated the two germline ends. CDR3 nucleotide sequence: TGTGCCAGCAGCTCCCAACCGACAGTTGAAGCTTTCTTT. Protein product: CASSSQPTVEAFF. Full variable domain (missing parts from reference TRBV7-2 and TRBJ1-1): GAGVSQSPSNKVTEKGKDVELRCDPISGHTALYWYRQSLGQGLEFLIYFQGNSAPDKSGLPSDRFSAERTGGSVSTLTIQRTQQEDSAVYLCASSSQPTVEAFFGQGTRLTVV.

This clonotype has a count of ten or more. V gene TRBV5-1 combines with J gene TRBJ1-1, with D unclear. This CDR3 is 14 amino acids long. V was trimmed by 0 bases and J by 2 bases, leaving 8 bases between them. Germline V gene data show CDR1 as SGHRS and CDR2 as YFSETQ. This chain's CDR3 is CASSLGGANTEAFF. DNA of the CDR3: TGCGCCAGCAGCTTGGGGGGAGCTAACACTGAAGCTTTCTTT.

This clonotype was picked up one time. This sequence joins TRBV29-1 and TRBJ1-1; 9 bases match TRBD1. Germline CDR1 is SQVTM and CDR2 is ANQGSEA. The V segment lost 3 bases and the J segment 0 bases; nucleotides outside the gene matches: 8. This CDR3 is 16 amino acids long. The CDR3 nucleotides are TGCAGCGTTGAGGGGGACAGGGTCCTAATGAACACTGAAGCTTTCTTT. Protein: CSVEGDRVLMNTEAFF.

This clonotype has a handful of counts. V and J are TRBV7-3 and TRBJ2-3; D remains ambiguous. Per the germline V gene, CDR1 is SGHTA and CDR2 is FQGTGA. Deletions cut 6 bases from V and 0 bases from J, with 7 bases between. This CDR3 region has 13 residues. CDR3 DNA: TGTGCCAGCAGGCGAGCTAGCACAGATACGCAGTATTTT. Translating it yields CASRRASTDTQYF.

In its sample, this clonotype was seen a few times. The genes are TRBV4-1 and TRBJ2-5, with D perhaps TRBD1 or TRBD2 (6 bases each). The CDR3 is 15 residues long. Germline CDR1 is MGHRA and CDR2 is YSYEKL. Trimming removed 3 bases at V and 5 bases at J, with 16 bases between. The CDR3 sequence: CASSQRSGGPETQYF. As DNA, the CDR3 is TGCGCCAGCAGCCAGCGGTCTGGGGGGCCGGAGACCCAGTACTTC.

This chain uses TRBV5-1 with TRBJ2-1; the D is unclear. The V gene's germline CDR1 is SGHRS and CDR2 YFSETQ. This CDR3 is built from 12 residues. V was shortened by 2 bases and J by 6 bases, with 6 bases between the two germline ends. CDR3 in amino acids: CASSLIGNEQFF. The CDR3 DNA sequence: TGCGCCAGCAGCTTAATCGGCAATGAGCAGTTCTTC.

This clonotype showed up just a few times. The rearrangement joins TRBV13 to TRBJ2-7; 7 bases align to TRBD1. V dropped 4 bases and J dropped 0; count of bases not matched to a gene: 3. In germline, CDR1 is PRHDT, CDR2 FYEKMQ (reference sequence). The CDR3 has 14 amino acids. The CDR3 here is CASSSWDSSYEQYF. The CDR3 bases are TGTGCCAGCAGCTCGTGGGACAGCTCCTACGAGCAGTACTTC.

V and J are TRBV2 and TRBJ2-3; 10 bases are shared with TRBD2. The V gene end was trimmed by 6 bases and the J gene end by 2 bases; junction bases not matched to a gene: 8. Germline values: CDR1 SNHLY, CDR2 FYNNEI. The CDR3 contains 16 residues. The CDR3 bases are TGTGCCAGCAGACCCCGGACTAGCGGATACACAGATACGCAGTATTTT. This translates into CASRPRTSGYTDTQYF. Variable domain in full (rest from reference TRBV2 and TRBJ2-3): EPEVTQTPSHQVTQMGQEVILRCVPISNHLYFYWYRQILGQKVEFLVSFYNNEISEKSEIFDDQFSVERPDGSNFTLKIRSTKLEDSAMYFCASRPRTSGYTDTQYFGPGTRLTVL.

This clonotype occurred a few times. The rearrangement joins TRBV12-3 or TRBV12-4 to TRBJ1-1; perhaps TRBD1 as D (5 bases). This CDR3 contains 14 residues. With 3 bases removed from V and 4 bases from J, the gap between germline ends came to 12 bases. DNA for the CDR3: TGTGCCAGCAGTTTCTTCGTGAGGGGCACTGAAGCTTTCTTT. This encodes CASSFFVRGTEAFF.

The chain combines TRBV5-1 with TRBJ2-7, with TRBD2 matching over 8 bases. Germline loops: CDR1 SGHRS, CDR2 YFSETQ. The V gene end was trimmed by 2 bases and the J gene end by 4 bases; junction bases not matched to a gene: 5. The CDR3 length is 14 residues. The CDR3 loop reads CASSLAGAGYEQYF. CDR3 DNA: TGCGCCAGCAGCTTAGCGGGAGCTGGGTACGAGCAGTACTTC.

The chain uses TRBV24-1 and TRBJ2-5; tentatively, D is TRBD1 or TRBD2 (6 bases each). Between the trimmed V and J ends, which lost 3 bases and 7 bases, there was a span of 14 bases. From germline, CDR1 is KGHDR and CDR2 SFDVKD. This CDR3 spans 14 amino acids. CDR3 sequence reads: CATSDGGPTPTQYF. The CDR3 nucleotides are TGTGCCACCAGTGATGGGGGGCCAACGCCGACCCAGTACTTC.

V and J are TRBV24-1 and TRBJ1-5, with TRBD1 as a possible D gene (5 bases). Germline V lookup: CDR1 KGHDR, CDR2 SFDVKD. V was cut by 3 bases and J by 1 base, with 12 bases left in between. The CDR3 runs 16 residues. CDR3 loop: CATSDPLAGSNQPQHF. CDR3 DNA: TGTGCCACCAGTGATCCCCTCGCAGGGAGCAATCAGCCCCAGCATTTT.

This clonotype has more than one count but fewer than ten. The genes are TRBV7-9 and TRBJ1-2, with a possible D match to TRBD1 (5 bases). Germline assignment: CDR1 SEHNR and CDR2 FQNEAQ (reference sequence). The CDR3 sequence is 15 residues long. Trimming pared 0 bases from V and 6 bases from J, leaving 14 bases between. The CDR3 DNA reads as TGTGCCAGCAGCTTAGCGCTGGGGGGGTTGGATGGCTACACCTTC. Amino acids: CASSLALGGLDGYTF.

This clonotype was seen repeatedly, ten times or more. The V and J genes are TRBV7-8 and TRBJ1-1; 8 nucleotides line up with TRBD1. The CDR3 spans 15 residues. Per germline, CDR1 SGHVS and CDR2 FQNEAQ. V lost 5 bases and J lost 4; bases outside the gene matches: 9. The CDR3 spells CASSLDRAFGTEAFF. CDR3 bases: TGTGCCAGCAGCCTGGACAGGGCGTTCGGCACTGAAGCTTTCTTT.

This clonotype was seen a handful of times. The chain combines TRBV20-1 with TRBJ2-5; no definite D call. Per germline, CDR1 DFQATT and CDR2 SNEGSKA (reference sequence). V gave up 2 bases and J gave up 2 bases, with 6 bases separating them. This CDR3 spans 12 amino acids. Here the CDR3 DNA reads TGCAGTGCTAGACTCGCGCAAGAGACCCAGTACTTC. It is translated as CSARLAQETQYF.

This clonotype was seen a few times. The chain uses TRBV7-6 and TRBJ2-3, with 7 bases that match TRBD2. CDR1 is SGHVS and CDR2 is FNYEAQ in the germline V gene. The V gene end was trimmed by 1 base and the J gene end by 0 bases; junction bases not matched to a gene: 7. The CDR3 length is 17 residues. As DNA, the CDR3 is TGTGCCAGCAGCTTAGAGGGCGGGAGAGGGAGCACAGATACGCAGTATTTT. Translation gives CASSLEGGRGSTDTQYF.

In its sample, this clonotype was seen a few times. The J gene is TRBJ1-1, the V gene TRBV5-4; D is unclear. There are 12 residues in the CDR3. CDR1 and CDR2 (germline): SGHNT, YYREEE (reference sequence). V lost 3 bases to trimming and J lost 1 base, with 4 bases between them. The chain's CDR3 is CASSWRNTEAFF. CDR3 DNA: TGTGCCAGCAGCTGGCGGAACACTGAAGCTTTCTTT.

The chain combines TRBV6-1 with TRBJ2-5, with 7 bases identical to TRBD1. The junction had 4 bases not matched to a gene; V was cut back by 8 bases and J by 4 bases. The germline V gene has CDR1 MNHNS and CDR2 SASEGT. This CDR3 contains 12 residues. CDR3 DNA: TGTGCCAGCTCACGGGACAGAGAGACCCAGTACTTC. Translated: CASSRDRETQYF.

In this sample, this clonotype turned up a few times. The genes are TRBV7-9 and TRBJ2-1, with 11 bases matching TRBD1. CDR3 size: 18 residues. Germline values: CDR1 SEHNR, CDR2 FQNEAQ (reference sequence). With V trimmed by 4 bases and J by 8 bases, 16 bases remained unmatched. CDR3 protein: CASSSPSTGTGGLYEQFF. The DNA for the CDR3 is TGTGCCAGCAGCTCACCCTCAACCGGGACAGGGGGTTTGTATGAGCAGTTCTTC.

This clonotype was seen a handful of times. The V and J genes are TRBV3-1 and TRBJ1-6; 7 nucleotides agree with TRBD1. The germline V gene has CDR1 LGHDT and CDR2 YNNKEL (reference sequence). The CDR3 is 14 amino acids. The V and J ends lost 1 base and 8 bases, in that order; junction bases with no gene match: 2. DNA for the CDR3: TGTGCCAGCAGCCAAGGGACAGGATATTCACCCCTCCACTTT. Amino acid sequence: CASSQGTGYSPLHF.

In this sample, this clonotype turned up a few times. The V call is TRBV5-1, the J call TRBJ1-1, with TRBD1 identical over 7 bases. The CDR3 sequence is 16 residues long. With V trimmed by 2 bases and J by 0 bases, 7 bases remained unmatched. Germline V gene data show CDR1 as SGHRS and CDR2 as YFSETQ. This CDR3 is CASSLTTGQLNTEAFF. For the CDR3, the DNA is TGCGCCAGCAGCTTAACAACGGGACAGTTGAACACTGAAGCTTTCTTT.

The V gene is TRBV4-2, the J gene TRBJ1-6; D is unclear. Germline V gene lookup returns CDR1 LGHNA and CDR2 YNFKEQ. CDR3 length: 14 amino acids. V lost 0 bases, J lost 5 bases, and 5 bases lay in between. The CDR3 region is CASSQDGDNSPLHF. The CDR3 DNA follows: TGTGCCAGCAGCCAAGATGGGGATAATTCACCCCTCCACTTT.

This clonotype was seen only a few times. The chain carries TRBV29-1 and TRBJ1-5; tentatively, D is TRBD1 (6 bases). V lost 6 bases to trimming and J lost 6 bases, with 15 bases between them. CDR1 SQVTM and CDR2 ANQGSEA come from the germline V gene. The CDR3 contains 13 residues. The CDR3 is CSVKTGGGQPQHF. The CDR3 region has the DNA TGCAGCGTAAAGACAGGAGGGGGTCAGCCCCAGCATTTT.